The rows below give T cell receptor beta chains drawn from one sample of a study of blood T cell repertoires in COVID-19. The repertoire was sequenced with immunoSEQ multiplex PCR; TCRdb's copy has only in-frame clones and lacks some. The data hold about 300,000 clones, with 87% observed a single time. Sequences were obtained from peripheral blood. The receptor source for this set is a woman aged 40 to 50 who had recovered from COVID-19. CDR3s leave out the opening cysteine and the closing phenylalanine or tryptophan. The D gene is left open where the match is weak.

V gene	D gene	CDR3 length	J gene	CDR3 protein
TRBV30	TRBD1	13	TRBJ1-1	AWSVGTGGRSEAF
TRBV5-4	TRBD1	14	TRBJ1-1	ASSGARGARNTEAF
TRBV19	TRBD1	13	TRBJ1-4	ASSTGTGGVEKLF
TRBV10-2	TRBD1	12	TRBJ2-7	ASSDRGRVDEQY
TRBV3-1/TRBV3-2	TRBD2	13	TRBJ2-1	ASSQGRDYHNEQF
TRBV7-9	-	12	TRBJ1-1	ASSLFSGNTEAF
TRBV13	TRBD2	9	TRBJ2-7	ASRGRGEQY
TRBV18	-	16	TRBJ1-3	ASSDYSGDLGTGNTIY
TRBV2	TRBD2	15	TRBJ2-3	ASPDRTSGGGADTQY
TRBV12-3/TRBV12-4	-	11	TRBJ1-1	ASRLTVGTEAF
TRBV29-1	TRBD1	12	TRBJ1-1	SVPGQGPNTEAF
TRBV24-1	TRBD1	17	TRBJ1-5	ATSDSGGRDRALNQPQH
TRBV19	TRBD2	14	TRBJ2-3	ASRKLAGGSADTQY
TRBV18	-	11	TRBJ2-5	ASSPRGGETQY
TRBV18	TRBD1	13	TRBJ1-2	ASSPEYGTAYGYT
TRBV5-1	-	11	TRBJ2-7	ASSSQGSYEQY
TRBV4-3	-	12	TRBJ1-2	ASSQDVSNYGYT
TRBV6-5	TRBD1	12	TRBJ1-5	ASSTGTAGQPQH
TRBV2	-	12	TRBJ2-3	ASSWQGGEDTQY
TRBV6-5	-	12	TRBJ1-3	ASKLQASGNTIY
TRBV3-1/TRBV3-2	TRBD2	14	TRBJ2-3	ASSQEPGGPTDTQY
TRBV9	-	9	TRBJ2-1	ASSANYEQF
TRBV7-2	TRBD2	15	TRBJ2-5	ASSLVDSGGTGETQY
TRBV7-2	TRBD2	12	TRBJ2-3	ASRPGGAWDTQY
TRBV7-9	-	10	TRBJ1-2	ASSLGLYGYT
TRBV5-1	TRBD2	14	TRBJ2-1	ASTKALAGGSEEQF
TRBV6-5	TRBD1	13	TRBJ1-4	ASGPGQVSREKLF
TRBV11-2	TRBD2	16	TRBJ2-1	ASRGVAGGHYSYNEQF
TRBV30	-	12	TRBJ2-5	AWTPQGLPGTQY
TRBV30	TRBD1	12	TRBJ2-7	AWNSGTGTYEQY
TRBV6-1	TRBD1	15	TRBJ2-4	ASSDAGGLIAKNIQY
TRBV25-1	-	12	TRBJ1-2	ASSADRSGRGYT
TRBV25-1	TRBD1	15	TRBJ1-2	ASSISGQETLVYGYT
TRBV19	TRBD1	12	TRBJ2-2	ASSRDRVPGELF
TRBV2	-	13	TRBJ1-3	ASSPGGGGRNTIY
TRBV2	TRBD2	12	TRBJ2-5	ASSGRGGEETQY
TRBV4-1	TRBD1	15	TRBJ2-6	ASSQGQGKTGANVLT
TRBV19	TRBD2	14	TRBJ2-1	ASRLSGGAGYNEQF
TRBV5-1	-	13	TRBJ2-1	ASSFSPTFSNEQF
TRBV9	-	15	TRBJ2-1	ASSPKGGRGSYNEQF
TRBV11-2	-	14	TRBJ2-5	ASSPGVGKFQETQY
TRBV25-1	TRBD2	13	TRBJ2-5	ASSVLAGGQETQY
TRBV2	-	9	TRBJ1-2	ASSYREGYT
TRBV5-6	TRBD1	12	TRBJ1-1	ASSGTGGGTEAF
TRBV6-2/TRBV6-3	TRBD2	13	TRBJ2-5	ASSSGGLALETQY
TRBV3-1/TRBV3-2	TRBD2	13	TRBJ2-1	ASRPTSGGYNEQF
TRBV30	-	13	TRBJ1-1	AWSVKKGDRTEAF
TRBV9	-	13	TRBJ2-1	ASSEGGQSYNEQF
TRBV7-2	-	12	TRBJ1-1	ASSFRGRGTEAF
TRBV6-2/TRBV6-3	TRBD1	13	TRBJ1-2	ASSPWTGYTYGYT
TRBV13	TRBD1	14	TRBJ2-2	ASSLSWDRAIGELF
TRBV28	TRBD2	15	TRBJ2-3	ASSLFLAGLGTDTQY
TRBV28	-	10	TRBJ1-1	ASSHRSTEAF
TRBV4-1	-	13	TRBJ2-5	ASSQDGLGRETQY